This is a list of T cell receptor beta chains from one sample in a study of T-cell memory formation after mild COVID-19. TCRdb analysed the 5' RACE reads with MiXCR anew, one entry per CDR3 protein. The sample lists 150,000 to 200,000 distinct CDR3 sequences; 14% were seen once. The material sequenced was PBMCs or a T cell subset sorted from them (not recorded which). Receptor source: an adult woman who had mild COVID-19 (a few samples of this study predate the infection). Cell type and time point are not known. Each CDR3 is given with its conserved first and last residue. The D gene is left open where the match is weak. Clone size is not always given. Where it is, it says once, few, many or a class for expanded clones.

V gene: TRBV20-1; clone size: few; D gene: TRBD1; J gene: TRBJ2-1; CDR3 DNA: TGCAGTAACCCGGGACAGGGGGCACATGAGCAGTTCTTC; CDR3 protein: CSNPGQGAHEQFF
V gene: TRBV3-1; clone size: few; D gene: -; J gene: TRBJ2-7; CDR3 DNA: TGTGCCAGCAGCCACGAGGCCCTTTTCGACGAGCAGTACTTC; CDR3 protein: CASSHEALFDEQYF
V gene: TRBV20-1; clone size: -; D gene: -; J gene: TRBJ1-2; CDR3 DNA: TGCAGTGCCAAGGGGGGCAGCTCCCGCTACACCTTC; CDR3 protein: CSAKGGSSRYTF
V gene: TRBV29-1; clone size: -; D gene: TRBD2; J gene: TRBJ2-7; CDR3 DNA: TGCAGCGTTTCGGGGACTAGCGGGAGGGAGTTCTACGAGCAGTACTTC; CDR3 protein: CSVSGTSGREFYEQYF
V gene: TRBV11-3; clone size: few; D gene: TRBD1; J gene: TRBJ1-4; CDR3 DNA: TGTGCCAGCAGCTCCCGAAACAGGGGCTATAATGAAAAACTGTTTTTT; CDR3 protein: CASSSRNRGYNEKLFF
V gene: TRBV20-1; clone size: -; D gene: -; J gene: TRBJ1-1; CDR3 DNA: TGCAGTGCTAGAGTCGCTAGTCCAAAGGAAGTAAAGGCTGAAGCTTTCTTT; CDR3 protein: CSARVASPKEVKAEAFF
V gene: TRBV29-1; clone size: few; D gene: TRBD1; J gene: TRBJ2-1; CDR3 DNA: TGCAGCGTTGATGGGACAGGGCTGAATGAGCAGTTCTTC; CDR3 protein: CSVDGTGLNEQFF
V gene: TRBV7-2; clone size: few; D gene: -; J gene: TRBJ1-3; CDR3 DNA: TGTGCCAGCAGCTTCGGGCAGTCATTAATAACCTCTGGAAACACCATATATTTT; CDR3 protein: CASSFGQSLITSGNTIYF
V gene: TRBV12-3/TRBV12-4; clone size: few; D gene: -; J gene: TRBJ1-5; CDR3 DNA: TGTGCCAGCAGTTTAGGGTGGGGGCAGCCCCAGCATTTT; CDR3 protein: CASSLGWGQPQHF
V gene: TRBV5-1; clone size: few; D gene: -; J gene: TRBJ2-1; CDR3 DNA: TGCGCCAGCAGCTTGGACTACAATGAGCAGTTCTTC; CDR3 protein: CASSLDYNEQFF
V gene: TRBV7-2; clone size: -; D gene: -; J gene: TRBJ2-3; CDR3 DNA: TGTGCCAGCAGCTTAGTAGGCTGGGGTACTGCAGATACGCAGTATTTT; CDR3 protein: CASSLVGWGTADTQYF
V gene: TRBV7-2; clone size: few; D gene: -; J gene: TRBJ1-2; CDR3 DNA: TGTGCCAGCAGCTTGGCATCTAACTATGGCTACACCTTC; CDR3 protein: CASSLASNYGYTF
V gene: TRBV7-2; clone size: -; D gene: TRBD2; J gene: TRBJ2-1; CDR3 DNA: TGTGCCAGCAGCTTAGCGGGACTATTGTATGAGCAGTTCTTC; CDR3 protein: CASSLAGLLYEQFF
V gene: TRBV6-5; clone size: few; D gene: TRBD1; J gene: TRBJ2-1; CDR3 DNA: TGTGCCAGCAGTTACTCGCGGGACAGGGGTTACAATGAGCAGTTCTTC; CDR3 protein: CASSYSRDRGYNEQFF
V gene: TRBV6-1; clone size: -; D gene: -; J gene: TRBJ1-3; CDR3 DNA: TGTGCCAGCAGTTGGTACGCGTGGAAGGACACCATATATTTT; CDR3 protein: CASSWYAWKDTIYF
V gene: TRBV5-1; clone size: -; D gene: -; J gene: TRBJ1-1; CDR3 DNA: TGCGCCAGCAGCTTGCAGGGGAGCCCTACCGGCACTGAAGCTTTCTTT; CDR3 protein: CASSLQGSPTGTEAFF
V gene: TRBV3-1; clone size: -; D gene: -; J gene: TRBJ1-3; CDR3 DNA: TGTGCCAGCAGCCAACACCGAACTGGAAACACCATATATTTT; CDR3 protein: CASSQHRTGNTIYF
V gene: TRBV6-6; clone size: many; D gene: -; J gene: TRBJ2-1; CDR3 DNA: TGTGCCAGCAACCCCTGGTACGACAATGAGCAGTTCTTC; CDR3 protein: CASNPWYDNEQFF
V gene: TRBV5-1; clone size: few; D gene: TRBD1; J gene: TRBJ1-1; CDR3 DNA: TGCGCCAGCAGCTTGGGGGACAGCTACTCTGAAGCTTTCTTT; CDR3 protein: CASSLGDSYSEAFF
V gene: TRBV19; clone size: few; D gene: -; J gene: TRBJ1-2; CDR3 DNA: TGTGCCAGTAGTATAGATCGGATCCCGGGGGCAGGCCATGGCTACACCTTC; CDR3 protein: CASSIDRIPGAGHGYTF
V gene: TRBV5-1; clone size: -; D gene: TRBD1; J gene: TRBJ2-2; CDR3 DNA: TGCGCCAGCAGCTTGGGTGACAGGGCCACCGGGGAGCTGTTTTTT; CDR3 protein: CASSLGDRATGELFF
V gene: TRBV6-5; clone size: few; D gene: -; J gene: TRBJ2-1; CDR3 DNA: TGTGCCAGCAGTGGACCCGGGACTCTTTCCTACAATGAGCAGTTCTTC; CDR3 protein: CASSGPGTLSYNEQFF
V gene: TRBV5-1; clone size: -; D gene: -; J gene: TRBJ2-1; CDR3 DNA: TGCGCCAGCAGCTTACCCAAGCTGGGGAAAAATGAGCAGTTCTTC; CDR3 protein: CASSLPKLGKNEQFF
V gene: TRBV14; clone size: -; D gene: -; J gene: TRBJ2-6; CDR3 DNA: TGTGCCAGCAGCTCCCAGGGGAAGGCCTCTGGGGCCAACGTCCTGACTTTC; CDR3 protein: CASSSQGKASGANVLTF
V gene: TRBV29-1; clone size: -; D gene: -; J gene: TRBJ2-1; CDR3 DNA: TGCAGCGTTGAAAAGAGGGCGTTGGCTAGCGTTGCCTCCTACAATGAGCAGTTCTTC; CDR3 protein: CSVEKRALASVASYNEQFF
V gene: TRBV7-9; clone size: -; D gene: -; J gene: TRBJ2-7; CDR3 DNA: TGTGCCAGCAGCGGTGAAAGTGCGGACAGAGACTTC; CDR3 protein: CASSGESADRDF
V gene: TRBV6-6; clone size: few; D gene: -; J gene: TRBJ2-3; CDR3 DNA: TGTGCCAGCAGATCATCCCACCCCGGACCAGATACGCAGTATTTT; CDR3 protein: CASRSSHPGPDTQYF
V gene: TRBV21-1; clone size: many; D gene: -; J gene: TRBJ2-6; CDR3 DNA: -; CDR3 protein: CASSNVGAGANVLTF
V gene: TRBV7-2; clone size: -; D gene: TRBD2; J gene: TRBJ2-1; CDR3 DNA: TGTGCCAGCAGCTACGCGGGGGGATCCAATGAGCAGTTCTTC; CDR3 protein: CASSYAGGSNEQFF
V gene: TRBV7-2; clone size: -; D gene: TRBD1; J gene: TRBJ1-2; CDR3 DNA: TGTGCCAGCAGCCCGGGGACAGGTGGAAACTATGGCTACACCTTC; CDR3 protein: CASSPGTGGNYGYTF
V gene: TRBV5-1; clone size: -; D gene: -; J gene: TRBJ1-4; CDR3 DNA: TGCGCCAGCAGGCCGAACCTCCGGGCAACTAATGAAAAACTGTTTTTT; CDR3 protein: CASRPNLRATNEKLFF
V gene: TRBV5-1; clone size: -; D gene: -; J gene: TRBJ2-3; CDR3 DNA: TGCGCCAGCAGCTTGCCCGGCGGCACAGATACGCAGTATTTT; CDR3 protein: CASSLPGGTDTQYF
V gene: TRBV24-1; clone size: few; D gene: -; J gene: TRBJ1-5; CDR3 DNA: TGTGCCACCAGTGATGGCGGGTGGGGGACCCATCAGCCCCAGCATTTT; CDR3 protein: CATSDGGWGTHQPQHF
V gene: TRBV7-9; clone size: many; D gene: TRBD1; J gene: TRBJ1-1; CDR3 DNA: TGTGCCAGCAGCCTCCGACAGGGGAACACTGAAGCTTTCTTT; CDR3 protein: CASSLRQGNTEAFF
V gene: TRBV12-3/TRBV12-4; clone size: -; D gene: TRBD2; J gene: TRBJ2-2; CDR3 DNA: TGTGCCAGCAGCCGTAGCGGGAGGGCCTGGGGCGGGGAGCTGTTTTTT; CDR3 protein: CASSRSGRAWGGELFF
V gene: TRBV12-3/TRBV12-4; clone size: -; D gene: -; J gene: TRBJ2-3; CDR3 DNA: TGTGCCAGCAGGGGGGGGCTTAGCACAGATACGCAGTATTTT; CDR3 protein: CASRGGLSTDTQYF
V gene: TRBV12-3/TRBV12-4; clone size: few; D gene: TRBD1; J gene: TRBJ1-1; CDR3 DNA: TGTGCCAGCAGATATAGGACAGGGGTTCGCACTGAAGCTTTCTTT; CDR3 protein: CASRYRTGVRTEAFF
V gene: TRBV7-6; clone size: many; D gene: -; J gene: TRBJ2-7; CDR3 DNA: TGTGCCAGCAGCTTAACAGGAGCCTCCTACGAGCAGTACTTC; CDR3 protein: CASSLTGASYEQYF
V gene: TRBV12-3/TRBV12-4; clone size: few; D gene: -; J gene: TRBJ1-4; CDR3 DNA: TGTGCCAGCAGCCCCATGGATCGTAAACTGTTTTTT; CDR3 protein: CASSPMDRKLFF
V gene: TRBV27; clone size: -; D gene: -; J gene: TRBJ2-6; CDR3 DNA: TGTGCCAGCAGTTTAGGTGGGGCCAACGTCCTGACTTTC; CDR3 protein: CASSLGGANVLTF
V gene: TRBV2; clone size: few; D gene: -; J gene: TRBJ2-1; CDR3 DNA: TGTGCCAGCCCCTCAGACAATGAGCAGTTCTTC; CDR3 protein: CASPSDNEQFF
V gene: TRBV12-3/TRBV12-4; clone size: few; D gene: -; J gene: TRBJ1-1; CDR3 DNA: TGTGCCAGCAGGCCCGGTTGGGGGACTGAAGCTTTCTTT; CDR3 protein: CASRPGWGTEAFF